This paragraph covers one T cell receptor (beta chain) sequence. Its specificity is not known. A single record per CDR3 protein comes from TCRdb applying MiXCR to the RT-PCR reads. The repertoire includes 150,000 to 200,000 distinct CDR3 sequences, around 12% of them detected once, and approximately 30% sits in the top ten. This entry is derived from a study of response to subunit inactivated influenza vaccine. This CDR3 comprises 16 residues. Germline V gene lookup returns CDR1 SGDLS and CDR2 YYNGEE. The V gene lost 4 bases and the J gene lost 2 bases, with 16 bases spanning the gap. General study findings and limits: Only a handful of new T cells, the authors suggested, are recruited with each seasonal influenza vaccination.

The same sample was also used in a study of T cells expressing NK-cell markers. As reported in that work: The TCR beta cDNA came from 5'RACE template switching with UMIs. Just one sequenced donor of eight was HCMV-seronegative, while seven were seropositive. Dominant NKG2C+ clonotypes in 6 or 7 donors made up roughly 1.0-7.0% of CD8+ T cells. There remained a lack of clarity about HCMV specificity of expanded NKG2C+ T cell clones.

The chain is built from TRBV9 and TRBJ2-1; TRBD2 might be the D (5 bases). This TCR was recovered from a man aged 50 or older who received an inactivated influenza vaccine. Here the sequenced sample was CD8+ T cells sorted from PBMCs, taken roughly 13 days after vaccination. The CDR3 loop reads CASSPPSAGAYNEQFF. CDR3 coding DNA: TGTGCCAGCAGCCCACCTTCGGCGGGTGCCTACAATGAGCAGTTCTTC.